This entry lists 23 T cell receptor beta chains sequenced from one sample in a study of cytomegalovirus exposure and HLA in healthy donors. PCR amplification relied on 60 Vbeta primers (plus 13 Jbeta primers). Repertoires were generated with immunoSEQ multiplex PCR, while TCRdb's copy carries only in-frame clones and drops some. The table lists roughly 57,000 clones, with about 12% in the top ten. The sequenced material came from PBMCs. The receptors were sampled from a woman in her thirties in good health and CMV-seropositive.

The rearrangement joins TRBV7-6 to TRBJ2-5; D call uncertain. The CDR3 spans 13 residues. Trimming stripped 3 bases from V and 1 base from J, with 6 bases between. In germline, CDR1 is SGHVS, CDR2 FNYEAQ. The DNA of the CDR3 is TGTGCCAGCAGCTTCACATTCCAAGAGACCCAGTACTTC. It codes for CASSFTFQETQYF. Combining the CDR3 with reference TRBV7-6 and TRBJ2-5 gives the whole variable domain GAGVSQSPRYKVTKRGQDVALRCDPISGHVSLYWYRQALGQGPEFLTYFNYEAQQDKSGLPNDRFSAERPEGSISTLTIQRTEQRDSAMYRCASSFTFQETQYFGPGTRLLVL.

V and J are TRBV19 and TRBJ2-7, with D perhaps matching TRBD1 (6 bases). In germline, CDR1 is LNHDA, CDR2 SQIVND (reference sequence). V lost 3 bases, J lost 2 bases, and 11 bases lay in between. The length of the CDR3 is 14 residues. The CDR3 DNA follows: TGTGCCAGTAGTATCATGACAGGTACCTACGAGCAGTACTTC. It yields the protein CASSIMTGTYEQYF.

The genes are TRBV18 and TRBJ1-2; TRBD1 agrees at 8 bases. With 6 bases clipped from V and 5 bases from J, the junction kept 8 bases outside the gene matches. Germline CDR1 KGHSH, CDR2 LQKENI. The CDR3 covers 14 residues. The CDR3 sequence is CASSPGTGSYGYTF. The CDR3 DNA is TGTGCCAGCTCCCCTGGGACAGGAAGTTATGGCTACACCTTC.

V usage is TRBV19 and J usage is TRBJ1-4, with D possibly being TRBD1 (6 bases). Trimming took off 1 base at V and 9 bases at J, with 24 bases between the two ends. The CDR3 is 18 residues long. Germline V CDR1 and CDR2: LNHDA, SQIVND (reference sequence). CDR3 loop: CASSIAWQGPTLQQKLFF. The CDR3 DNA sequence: TGTGCCAGTAGTATAGCTTGGCAGGGGCCTACCCTGCAACAAAAACTGTTTTTT. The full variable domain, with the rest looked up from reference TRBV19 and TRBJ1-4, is DGGITQSPKYLFRKEGQNVTLSCEQNLNHDAMYWYRQDPGQGLRLIYYSQIVNDFQKGDIAEGYSVSREKKESFPLTVTSAQKNPTAFYLCASSIAWQGPTLQQKLFFGSGTQLSVL.

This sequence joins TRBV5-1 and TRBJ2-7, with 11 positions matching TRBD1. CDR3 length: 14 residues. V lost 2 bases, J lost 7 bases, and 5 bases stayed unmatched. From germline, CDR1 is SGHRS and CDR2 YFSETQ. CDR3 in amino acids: CASSLGQGASEQYF. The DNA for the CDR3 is TGCGCCAGCAGCTTAGGACAGGGGGCGAGTGAGCAGTACTTC.

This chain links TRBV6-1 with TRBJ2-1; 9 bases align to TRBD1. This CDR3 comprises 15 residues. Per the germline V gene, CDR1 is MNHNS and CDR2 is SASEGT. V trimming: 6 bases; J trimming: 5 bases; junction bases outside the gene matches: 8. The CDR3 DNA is TGTGCCAGCAGCATCACAGGGGGCGACCACAATGAGCAGTTCTTC. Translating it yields CASSITGGDHNEQFF.

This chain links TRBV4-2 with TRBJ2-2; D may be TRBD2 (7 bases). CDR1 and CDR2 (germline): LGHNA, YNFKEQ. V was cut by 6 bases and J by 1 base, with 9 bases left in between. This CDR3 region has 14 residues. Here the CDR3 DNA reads TGTGCCAGCAGAGGGGGGGGGAACACCGGGGAGCTGTTTTTT. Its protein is CASRGGGNTGELFF.

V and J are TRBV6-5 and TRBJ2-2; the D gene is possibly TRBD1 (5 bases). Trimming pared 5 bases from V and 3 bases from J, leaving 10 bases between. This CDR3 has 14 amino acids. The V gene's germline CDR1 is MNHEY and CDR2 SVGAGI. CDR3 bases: TGTGCCAGCAGTATGGCAGGGTACACCGGGGAGCTGTTTTTT. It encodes CASSMAGYTGELFF.

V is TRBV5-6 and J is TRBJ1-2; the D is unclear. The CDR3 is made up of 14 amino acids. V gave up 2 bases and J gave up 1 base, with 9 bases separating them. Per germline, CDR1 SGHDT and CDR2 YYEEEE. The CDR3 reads CASSLGNSNYGYTF. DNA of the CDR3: TGTGCCAGCAGCTTAGGTAACAGTAACTATGGCTACACCTTC.

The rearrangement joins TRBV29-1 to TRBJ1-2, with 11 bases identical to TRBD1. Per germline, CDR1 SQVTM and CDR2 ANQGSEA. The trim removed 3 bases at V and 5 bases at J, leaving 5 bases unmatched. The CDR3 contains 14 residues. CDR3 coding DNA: TGCAGCGTTGACGAGGGACAGGGGGTGTATGGCTACACCTTC. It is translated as CSVDEGQGVYGYTF.

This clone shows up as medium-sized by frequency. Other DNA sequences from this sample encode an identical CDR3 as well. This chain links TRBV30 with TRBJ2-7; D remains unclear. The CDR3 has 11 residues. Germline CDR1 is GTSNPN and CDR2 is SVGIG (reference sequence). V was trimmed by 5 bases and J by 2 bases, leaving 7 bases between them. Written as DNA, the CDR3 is TGTGCCTGGGGCCAGGCCTACGAGCAGTACTTC. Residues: CAWGQAYEQYF.

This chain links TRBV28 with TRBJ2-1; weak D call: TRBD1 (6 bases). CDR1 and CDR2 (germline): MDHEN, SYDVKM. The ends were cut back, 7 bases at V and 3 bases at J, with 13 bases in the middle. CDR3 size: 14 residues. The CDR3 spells CASNIDRSYNEQFF. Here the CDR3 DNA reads TGTGCCAGCAACATCGACAGGAGCTACAATGAGCAGTTCTTC. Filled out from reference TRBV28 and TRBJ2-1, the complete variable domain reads DVKVTQSSRYLVKRTGEKVFLECVQDMDHENMFWYRQDPGLGLRLIYFSYDVKMKEKGDIPEGYSVSREKKERFSLILESASTNQTSMYLCASNIDRSYNEQFFGPGTRLTVL.

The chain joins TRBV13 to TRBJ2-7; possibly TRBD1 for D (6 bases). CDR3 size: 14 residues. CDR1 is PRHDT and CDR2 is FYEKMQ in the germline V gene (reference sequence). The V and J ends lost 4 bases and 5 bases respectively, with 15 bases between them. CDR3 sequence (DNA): TGTGCCAGCAGCTCTCGGACAGAACAGGACGAGCAGTACTTC. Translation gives CASSSRTEQDEQYF.

The CDR3 here is CASSLETSGVSYEQYF. The DNA of the CDR3 is TGCGCCAGCAGCTTGGAGACTAGCGGGGTGTCCTACGAGCAGTACTTC. V usage is TRBV5-1 and J usage is TRBJ2-7, with TRBD2 matching 11 bases. V shed 0 bases, J shed 1 base, and the junction held 3 bases outside the gene matches. The CDR3 extends over 16 amino acids. Germline-derived CDR1 and CDR2 are SGHRS and YFSETQ.

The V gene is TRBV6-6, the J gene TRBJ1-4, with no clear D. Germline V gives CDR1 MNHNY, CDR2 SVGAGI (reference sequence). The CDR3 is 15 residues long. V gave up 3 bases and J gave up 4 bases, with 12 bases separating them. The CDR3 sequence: CASSYNPGHNEKLFF. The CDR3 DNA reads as TGTGCCAGCAGTTATAACCCAGGTCATAATGAAAAACTGTTTTTT.

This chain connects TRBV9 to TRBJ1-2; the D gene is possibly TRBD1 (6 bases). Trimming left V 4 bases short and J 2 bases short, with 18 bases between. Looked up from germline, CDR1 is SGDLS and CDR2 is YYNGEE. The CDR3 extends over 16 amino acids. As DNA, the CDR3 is TGTGCCAGCAGCTCCAGCTGGACAGCTCCCAACTATGGCTACACCTTC. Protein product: CASSSSWTAPNYGYTF.

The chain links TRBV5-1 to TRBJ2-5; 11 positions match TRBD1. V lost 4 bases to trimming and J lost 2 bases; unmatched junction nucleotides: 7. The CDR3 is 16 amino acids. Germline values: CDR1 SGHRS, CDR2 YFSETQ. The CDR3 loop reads CASSPDRGRRQETQYF. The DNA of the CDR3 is TGCGCCAGCAGCCCGGACAGGGGGCGCAGGCAAGAGACCCAGTACTTC.

The CDR3: CASSLPGQGSGEQYF. CDR3 coding DNA: TGTGCCAGCAGTCTACCGGGACAGGGATCCGGGGAGCAGTACTTC. The chain joins TRBV28 to TRBJ2-7, with 9 bases fitting TRBD1. Germline lookup yields CDR1 MDHEN and CDR2 SYDVKM. The CDR3 is 15 residues long. V lost 5 bases to trimming and J lost 7 bases; unmatched junction nucleotides: 12.

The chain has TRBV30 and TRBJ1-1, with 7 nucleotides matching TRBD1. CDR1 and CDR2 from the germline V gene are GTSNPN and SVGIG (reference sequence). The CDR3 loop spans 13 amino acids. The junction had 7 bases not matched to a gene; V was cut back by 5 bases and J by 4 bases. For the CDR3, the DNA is TGTGCCTGGCGACAGGGTTGGGGCACTGAAGCTTTCTTT. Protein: CAWRQGWGTEAFF.

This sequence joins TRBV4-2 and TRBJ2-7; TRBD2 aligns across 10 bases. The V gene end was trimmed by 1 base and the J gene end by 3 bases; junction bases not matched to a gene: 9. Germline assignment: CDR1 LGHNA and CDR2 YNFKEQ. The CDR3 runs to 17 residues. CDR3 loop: CASSQGSRTSGLYEQYF. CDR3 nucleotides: TGTGCCAGCAGCCAAGGGTCAAGGACTAGCGGCCTCTACGAGCAGTACTTC.

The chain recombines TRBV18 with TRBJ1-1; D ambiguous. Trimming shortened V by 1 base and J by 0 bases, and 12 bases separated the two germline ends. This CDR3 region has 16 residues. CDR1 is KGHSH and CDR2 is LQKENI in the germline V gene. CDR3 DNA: TGTGCCAGCTCACCACTCAGCGGAATAATGAACACTGAAGCTTTCTTT. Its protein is CASSPLSGIMNTEAFF.

CDR3 nucleotides: TGTGCCAGCAGTGAATACCGGGAGGGGCCTAACTATGGCTACACCTTC. It yields the protein CASSEYREGPNYGYTF. V gene TRBV25-1 combines with J gene TRBJ1-2, with D possibly being TRBD1 (5 bases). Germline loops: CDR1 MGHDK, CDR2 SYGVNS. CDR3 length: 16 amino acids. Trimming stripped 0 bases from V and 0 bases from J, with 11 bases between.

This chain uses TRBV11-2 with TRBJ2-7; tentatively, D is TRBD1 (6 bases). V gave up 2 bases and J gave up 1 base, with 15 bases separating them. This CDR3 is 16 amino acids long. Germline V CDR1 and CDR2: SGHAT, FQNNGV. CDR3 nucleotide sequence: TGTGCCAGCAGCTTAACTGGACAGATTCCTTCCTACGAGCAGTACTTC. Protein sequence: CASSLTGQIPSYEQYF.